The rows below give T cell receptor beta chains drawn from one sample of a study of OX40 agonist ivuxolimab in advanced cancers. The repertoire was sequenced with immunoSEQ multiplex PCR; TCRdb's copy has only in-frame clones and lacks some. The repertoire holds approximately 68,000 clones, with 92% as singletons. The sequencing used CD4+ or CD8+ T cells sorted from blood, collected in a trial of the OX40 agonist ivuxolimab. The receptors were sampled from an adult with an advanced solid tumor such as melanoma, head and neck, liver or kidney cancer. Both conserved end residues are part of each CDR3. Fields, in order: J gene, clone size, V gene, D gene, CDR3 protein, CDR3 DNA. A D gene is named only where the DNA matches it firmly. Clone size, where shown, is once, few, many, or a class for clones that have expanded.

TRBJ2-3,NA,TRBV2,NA,CASRRVPAPDTQYF,TGTGCCAGCAGGAGGGTCCCAGCTCCAGATACGCAGTATTTT
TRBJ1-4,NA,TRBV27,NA,CASSLTGSNEKLFF,TGTGCCAGCAGTTTAACGGGTTCTAATGAAAAACTGTTTTTT
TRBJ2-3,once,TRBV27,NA,CASGNQYF,TGTGCCAGCGGCAACCAGTATTTT
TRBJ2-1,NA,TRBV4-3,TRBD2,CASSQDGTSGGNEQFF,TGCGCCAGCAGCCAAGATGGGACTAGCGGGGGAAATGAGCAGTTCTTC
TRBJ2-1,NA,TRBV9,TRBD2,CASSGARGGLNEQFF,TGTGCCAGCAGCGGCGCGCGGGGGGGCCTGAATGAGCAGTTCTTC
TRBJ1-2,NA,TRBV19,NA,CASSHYDARDTGYTF,TGTGCCAGTAGCCACTACGACGCGAGGGACACTGGCTACACCTTC
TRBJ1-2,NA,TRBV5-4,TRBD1,CASRMTGGMNGYTF,TGTGCCAGCAGGATGACAGGGGGGATGAATGGCTACACCTTC
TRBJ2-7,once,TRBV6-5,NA,CASRRHREGGGQYF,TGTGCCAGCAGGCGCCACAGGGAAGGAGGGGGGCAGTACTTC
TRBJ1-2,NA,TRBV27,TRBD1,CASGTGGWGYTF,TGTGCCAGCGGGACAGGGGGGTGGGGCTACACCTTC
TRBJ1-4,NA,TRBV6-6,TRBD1,CASSVTGLGEKLFF,TGTGCCAGCAGTGTGACAGGGTTGGGTGAAAAACTGTTTTTT
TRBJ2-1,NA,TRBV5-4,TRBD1,CASSLAGTGGLLLYNEQFF,TGTGCCAGCAGCTTGGCTGGGACAGGGGGCCTTCTTCTGTACAATGAGCAGTTCTTC
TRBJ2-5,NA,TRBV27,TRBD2,CASSYGGGEETQYF,TGTGCCAGCAGTTATGGCGGGGGAGAAGAGACCCAGTACTTC
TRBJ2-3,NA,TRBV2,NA,CASSEWATDTQYF,TGTGCCAGCAGTGAATGGGCAACAGATACGCAGTATTTT
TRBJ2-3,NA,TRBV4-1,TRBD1,CASSHKPGTALGTDTQYF,TGCGCCAGCAGCCACAAACCCGGGACAGCCCTAGGCACAGATACGCAGTATTTT
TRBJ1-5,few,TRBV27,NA,CASSFAQVSGNQPQHF,TGTGCCAGCAGTTTTGCGCAGGTGAGCGGCAATCAGCCCCAGCATTTT
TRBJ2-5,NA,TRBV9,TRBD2,CASSPRLAGGRETQYF,TGTGCCAGCAGCCCCCGACTAGCGGGGGGGCGGGAGACCCAGTACTTC
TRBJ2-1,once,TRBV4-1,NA,CASSHNLNRERGIYNEQFF,TGCGCCAGCAGCCATAACTTAAACAGGGAGAGGGGAATCTACAATGAGCAGTTCTTC
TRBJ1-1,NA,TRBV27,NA,CASSLSLGGTEAFF,TGTGCCAGCAGTTTATCATTAGGGGGAACTGAAGCTTTCTTT
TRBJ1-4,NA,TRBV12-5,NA,CASGYPQGMGLEKLFF,TGTGCTAGTGGCTACCCGCAGGGCATGGGGTTGGAAAAACTGTTTTTT
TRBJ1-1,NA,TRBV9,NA,CASSLYQGITEAFF,TGTGCCAGCAGCTTATACCAGGGTATCACTGAAGCTTTCTTT
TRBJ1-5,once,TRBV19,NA,CASSMTVWGSTQPQHF,TGTGCCAGTAGTATGACCGTATGGGGGAGCACACAGCCCCAGCATTTT
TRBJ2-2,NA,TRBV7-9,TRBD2,CASSLYSGGDTGELFF,TGTGCCAGCAGCTTATATAGCGGGGGGGACACCGGGGAGCTGTTTTTT
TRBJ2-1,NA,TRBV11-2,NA,CASSQWGYEQFF,TGTGCCAGCAGCCAGTGGGGATATGAGCAGTTCTTC
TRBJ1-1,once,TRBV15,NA,CATSRDGGWDTEAFF,TGTGCCACCAGCAGAGATGGGGGATGGGACACTGAAGCTTTCTTT